These T cell receptor beta chains were read from a single sample in a study of CD8 T cells in Susac syndrome. TCRdb re-called the immunoSEQ multiplex PCR reads with MiXCR, one entry per CDR3 protein. Of about 120,000 distinct CDR3 sequences detected, 92% appear once; the ten largest clones hold about 0.11%. Sequencing was carried out using CD8+ T cells from PBMCs. The receptors stem from a human donor in good health. Each CDR3 is given with its conserved first and last residue. D genes are given only for firm matches. Clone size is given for some rows only: seen once, a few or many times, or a class if the clone is expanded.

D	size	V	J	DNA	CDR3
TRBD2	-	TRBV6-5	TRBJ2-1	TGTGCCAGCAGTTACCTTAGAGCGGGAGGGGACAATGAGCAGTTCTTC	CASSYLRAGGDNEQFF
-	few	TRBV14	TRBJ2-7	TGTGCCAGCAGCCAGGGAAACGAGCAGTACTTC	CASSQGNEQYF
-	-	TRBV12-3/TRBV12-4	TRBJ2-4	TGTGCCAGCAGTTGGCTAGCCAAAAACATTCAGTACTTC	CASSWLAKNIQYF
-	once	TRBV18	TRBJ2-7	TGTGCCAGCTCACCGCAACAAGAGGGCGAGCAGTACTTC	CASSPQQEGEQYF
TRBD1	-	TRBV4-3	TRBJ2-2	TGCGCCAGCAGCCAAGAGGGGACAGGACAGGGGAACACCGGGGAGCTGTTTTTT	CASSQEGTGQGNTGELFF
-	-	TRBV5-1	TRBJ2-3	TGCGCCAGCAGTTTCGGACAGGAAGGGGGGGATACGCAGTATTTT	CASSFGQEGGDTQYF
-	-	TRBV15	TRBJ2-2	TGTGCCACCAGCGAGACTGTTTCGAGTGCCGGGGAGCTGTTTTTT	CATSETVSSAGELFF
-	once	TRBV23-1	TRBJ1-1	TGCGCCAGCACCATTGACACTGAAGCTTTCTTT	CASTIDTEAFF
TRBD1	-	TRBV20-1	TRBJ2-7	TGCAGTGCTAGCTCCGGGACAGGATCCTACGAGCAGTACTTC	CSASSGTGSYEQYF
-	-	TRBV12-3/TRBV12-4	TRBJ1-2	TGTGCCAGCACCTCGGGGCACGCAAGCTATGGCTACACCTTC	CASTSGHASYGYTF
-	-	TRBV7-2	TRBJ2-2	TGTGCCAGCAGCCCACGCTTGGGGGTTCCCACCGGGGAGCTGTTTTTT	CASSPRLGVPTGELFF
-	-	TRBV6-5	TRBJ2-5	TGTGCCAGCAGTTCAGTAGGAGAGATGGAGACCCAGTACTTC	CASSSVGEMETQYF
TRBD2	-	TRBV7-3	TRBJ2-2	TGTGCCAGCAGTCCGGGCGTAGCGGGAGCGACGGGGGAGCTGTTTTTT	CASSPGVAGATGELFF
TRBD1	-	TRBV19	TRBJ2-3	TGTGCCTCTCCCCGGGACAGGGGGTCCACAGATACGCAGTATTTT	CASPRDRGSTDTQYF
-	-	TRBV7-8	TRBJ2-6	TGTGTCAGCAGCTTAGAAAGGGGGTGGTCTGGGGCCAACGTCCTGACTTTC	CVSSLERGWSGANVLTF
-	-	TRBV12-3/TRBV12-4	TRBJ1-1	TGTGCCAGCAGTTTCCCGACCGGAGGTGGAGCGGGGGGTGGCACTGAAGCTTTCTTT	CASSFPTGGGAGGGTEAFF
-	-	TRBV5-1	TRBJ2-3	TGCGCCAGCAATCTATGGGGTTTCCCAACAGATACGCAGTATTTT	CASNLWGFPTDTQYF
TRBD2	-	TRBV20-1	TRBJ2-3	TGCAGTGCTAGCGGCTTTAGCGGGAGCGCCCTCGGCACAGATACGCAGTATTTT	CSASGFSGSALGTDTQYF
TRBD2	once	TRBV6-1	TRBJ2-3	TGTGCCAGCAGTGACGAAGCGGGATACACAGATACGCAGTATTTT	CASSDEAGYTDTQYF
-	-	TRBV9	TRBJ1-4	TGTGCCAGCAGCGTAGCTTCTGGCAATGGGAATGAAAAACTGTTTTTT	CASSVASGNGNEKLFF
-	-	TRBV12-3/TRBV12-4	TRBJ2-2	TGTGCCAGCAGGTTATTCACCGGGGAGCTGTTTTTT	CASRLFTGELFF
-	-	TRBV9	TRBJ1-2	TGTGCCAGCGGGTCATCTCCATCCCATGGCTACACCTTC	CASGSSPSHGYTF
-	-	TRBV29-1	TRBJ1-1	TGCAGCGTCCCCATTTCTAACCAGGGGTACACTGAAGCTTTCTTT	CSVPISNQGYTEAFF
TRBD1	-	TRBV2	TRBJ1-2	TGTGCCAGCAAGTCGGGACAGATCTTCTATGGCTACACCTTC	CASKSGQIFYGYTF
-	-	TRBV29-1	TRBJ1-2	TGCAGCGTAAGGACCGCGGACTATGGCTACACCTTC	CSVRTADYGYTF
TRBD1	-	TRBV5-1	TRBJ1-5	TGCGCCAGCAGCCCCGGGACAGCTAATCAGCCCCAGCATTTT	CASSPGTANQPQHF
TRBD2	few	TRBV7-8	TRBJ2-1	TGTGCCAGCAGCCAGGGGACTAGCATTGGCGAGCAGTTCTTC	CASSQGTSIGEQFF
TRBD1	-	TRBV7-2	TRBJ2-7	TGTGCCAGCAGCTCCCGACAGGGGACCTACGAGCAGTACTTC	CASSSRQGTYEQYF
-	once	TRBV10-3	TRBJ1-1	TGTGCCATCAGTGGGGACGATTCGTTTATGGCTGAAGCTTTCTTT	CAISGDDSFMAEAFF
TRBD1	-	TRBV6-2/TRBV6-3	TRBJ2-1	TGTGCCAGCAGTGACAGGGGGCCACACTACAATGAGCAGTTCTTC	CASSDRGPHYNEQFF
TRBD1	-	TRBV5-1	TRBJ2-1	TGCGCCAGCAGCCGTGACATCGGGACAGGAAACAATGAGCAGTTCTTC	CASSRDIGTGNNEQFF
-	-	TRBV29-1	TRBJ1-2	TGCAGCGTTGGGTCCAGGCTCTTTTATGGCTACACCTTC	CSVGSRLFYGYTF
-	-	TRBV14	TRBJ1-2	TGTGCCAGCAGCCAAGATAGGGTTGGCTACACCTTC	CASSQDRVGYTF
TRBD1	-	TRBV19	TRBJ1-2	TGTGCCAGTAGTATGCCGGGACAGGTTAACTATGGCTACACCTTC	CASSMPGQVNYGYTF
-	-	TRBV7-2	TRBJ1-4	TGTGCCAGCAGCAGAGGGTCGGCTAATGAAAAACTGTTTTTT	CASSRGSANEKLFF
TRBD1	-	TRBV20-1	TRBJ1-5	TGCAGTGCTGGCCCCGGGACAGGGTCCTATAGCAATCAGCCCCAGCATTTT	CSAGPGTGSYSNQPQHF
-	-	TRBV29-1	TRBJ1-3	TGCAGCGTCGGGGTATCTGGAAACACCATATATTTT	CSVGVSGNTIYF
TRBD1	-	TRBV7-9	TRBJ1-1	TGTGCCAGCCGGCCCCGGGACAGGGGAGGTCACACTGAAGCTTTCTTT	CASRPRDRGGHTEAFF
TRBD1	-	TRBV6-4	TRBJ2-2	TGTGCCAGCAGTGACTCGATAAATTGGACAGGGGCCACCGGGGAGCTGTTTTTT	CASSDSINWTGATGELFF
-	-	TRBV19	TRBJ1-2	TGTGCCAGTAGTTCCACGGGGCTAAACTATGGCTACACCTTC	CASSSTGLNYGYTF
-	-	TRBV29-1	TRBJ2-7	TGCAGCGTTGAAGTCCCTCCCTACGAGCAGTACTTC	CSVEVPPYEQYF
-	-	TRBV7-9	TRBJ2-1	TGTGCCAGCAGCTTAGGAGGAGGGGCCATTTACAATGAGCAGTTCTTC	CASSLGGGAIYNEQFF
TRBD2	-	TRBV6-2/TRBV6-3	TRBJ2-1	TGTGCCAGCAGTTCCCTTAGCGGGAAGGGCTCCTACAATGAGCAGTTCTTC	CASSSLSGKGSYNEQFF
-	-	TRBV18	TRBJ2-3	TGTGCCAGCTCACCCGGGGGCGGCACAGATACGCAGTATTTT	CASSPGGGTDTQYF
-	-	TRBV6-2/TRBV6-3	TRBJ1-5	TGTGCCAGCAGCTGGACCGAGATAAATCAGCCCCAGCATTTT	CASSWTEINQPQHF
-	-	TRBV19	TRBJ2-3	TGTGCCAGTAGCATAGATCACCGGGGAGGCACAGATACGCAGTATTTT	CASSIDHRGGTDTQYF
TRBD1	-	TRBV7-3	TRBJ2-1	TGTGCCAGCAGCCATGGGACAGGGAGCAATGAGCAGTTCTTC	CASSHGTGSNEQFF
TRBD2	-	TRBV6-2/TRBV6-3	TRBJ2-7	TGTGCCAGCAGGCCACTAGCGGGGCCTCTCGAGCAGTACTTC	CASRPLAGPLEQYF
-	-	TRBV20-1	TRBJ2-7	TGCAGAGGAAGGGAGCAGTACTTC	CRGREQYF
-	-	TRBV20-1	TRBJ2-2	TGCAGTGCCGTATCCGGGACGGCAGGCGGCACCGGGGAGCTGTTTTTT	CSAVSGTAGGTGELFF
-	-	TRBV7-2	TRBJ1-4	TGTGCCAGCAGCTTAGGGTGGTCCGGAGGTAATGAAAAACTGTTTTTT	CASSLGWSGGNEKLFF
-	-	TRBV20-1	TRBJ2-1	TGCAGTGCTAGTCCCGGGAGTGTGATTAGCGATGAGCAGTTCTTC	CSASPGSVISDEQFF
-	-	TRBV2	TRBJ2-3	TGTGCCAGCAGTGTGGGGGGCCATTCCACAGATACGCAGTATTTT	CASSVGGHSTDTQYF
-	-	TRBV7-2	TRBJ2-4	TGTGCCAGCAGCTTAGAGCGGCGGCTCCTCACGGGGCGAAACATTCAGTACTTC	CASSLERRLLTGRNIQYF
TRBD1	-	TRBV14	TRBJ2-7	TGTGCCAGCAGCCACGGGGACAGCGGAACCTACGAGCAGTACTTC	CASSHGDSGTYEQYF
TRBD2	-	TRBV7-9	TRBJ2-7	TGTGCCAGCAGCGTAGGACCGGGACTAGCGGCTCCCTACGAGCAGTACTTC	CASSVGPGLAAPYEQYF
TRBD1	-	TRBV20-1	TRBJ2-7	TGCAGTGCTAAGACAGGGGTATCCTACGAGCAGTACTTC	CSAKTGVSYEQYF
TRBD2	-	TRBV5-1	TRBJ2-7	TGCGCCAGCAACCCCGTTGGTAGCGGGAGGTACGAGCAGTACTTC	CASNPVGSGRYEQYF
TRBD2	-	TRBV19	TRBJ2-1	TGTGCCAGTAGTACCTCGACCGGGACTAGCGGGAGGACACCTTACAATGAGCAGTTCTTC	CASSTSTGTSGRTPYNEQFF